These 8 T cell receptor beta chains came from one sample sequenced in a study of T cell repertoires in cytomegalovirus infection. From the reads, TCRdb called clonotypes with MiXCR, one entry per CDR3 protein. The table shows about 310,000 distinct CDR3 sequences, with 20% to 25% occurring only once. Their cognate antigens are unknown. The sequencing used cultured PBMCs, collected from culture after CMV antigen stimulation. Source of these receptors: a human donor in good health (CMV status not recorded). Some clones in this sample may be carry-over from other donors' samples.

This clonotype showed up just a few times. The chain recombines TRBV20-1 with TRBJ2-3; 7 bases line up with TRBD2. V was clipped by 2 bases and J by 2 bases; unmatched bases: 4. The CDR3 has 14 residues. CDR1 and CDR2 from the germline V gene are DFQATT and SNEGSKA (reference sequence). Here the CDR3 DNA reads TGCAGTGCTAGAAAAGCGGGGCCCACAGATACGCAGTATTTT. Residues: CSARKAGPTDTQYF.

The genes are TRBV27 and TRBJ2-3, with 8 bases aligning to TRBD1. Germline trimming cut 7 bases from V and 4 bases from J; bases unmatched to any gene: 4. The CDR3 covers 13 residues. Per the germline V gene, CDR1 is MNHEY and CDR2 is SMNVEV (reference sequence). The CDR3 nucleotides are TGTGCCAGCACCGGGACAGGAGCAGATACGCAGTATTTT. Its translation is CASTGTGADTQYF.

The chain has TRBV20-1 and TRBJ2-7; D unresolved. Germline V lookup: CDR1 DFQATT, CDR2 SNEGSKA (reference sequence). Trimming pared 3 bases from V and 1 base from J, leaving 10 bases between. This CDR3 has 13 residues. The DNA for the CDR3 is TGCAGTGCTAGGAAGCGCGATTCCTACGAGCAGTACTTC. This translates into CSARKRDSYEQYF.

The chain employs TRBV29-1 and TRBJ2-1; 7 nucleotides agree with TRBD2. Germline V lookup: CDR1 SQVTM, CDR2 ANQGSEA. The CDR3 consists of 14 residues. V lost 3 bases and J lost 6; bases outside the gene matches: 8. CDR3 loop: CSVDRSGTFNEQFF. For the CDR3, the DNA is TGCAGCGTTGACCGGAGCGGGACCTTCAATGAGCAGTTCTTC.

The J gene is TRBJ2-2, the V gene TRBV5-1; no definite D call. CDR1 is SGHRS and CDR2 is YFSETQ in the germline V gene. V lost 3 bases, J lost 7 bases, and 13 bases lay in between. The CDR3 runs 14 residues. CDR3 bases: TGCGCCAGCAGCTCCGGACGAGTTTACGGGGAGCTGTTTTTT. The encoded protein is CASSSGRVYGELFF.

J is TRBJ2-1 and V is TRBV7-3, with TRBD1 matching over 11 bases. V lost 5 bases, J lost 9 bases, and 9 bases stayed unmatched. Germline V gene sequence: CDR1 SGHTA, CDR2 FQGTGA. The CDR3 is 15 residues long. The DNA for the CDR3 is TGTGCCAGCAGCCCACCCGGGACAGGGGGAAGTGAGCAGTTCTTC. As protein: CASSPPGTGGSEQFF.

This chain uses TRBV6-2 or TRBV6-3 with TRBJ2-2; D remains unclear. This CDR3 spans 18 amino acids. The V gene lost 0 bases and the J gene lost 3 bases, with 17 bases spanning the gap. Germline V gene lookup returns CDR1 MNHEY and CDR2 SVGEGT. The CDR3 nucleotides are TGTGCCAGCAGTTACTCTGTTATGGGCAGGATCGACACCGGGGAGCTGTTTTTT. Its protein is CASSYSVMGRIDTGELFF.

The chain uses TRBV20-1 and TRBJ2-4; 9 nucleotides line up with TRBD1. Germline V gene sequence: CDR1 DFQATT, CDR2 SNEGSKA (reference sequence). This CDR3 is built from 13 residues. With 2 bases clipped from V and 6 bases from J, the junction kept 2 bases outside the gene matches. The CDR3 sequence is CSARMDRGNIQYF. CDR3 sequence (DNA): TGCAGTGCTAGAATGGACAGGGGAAACATTCAGTACTTC.